The rows below give T cell receptor beta chains drawn from one sample of a study of cytomegalovirus exposure and HLA in healthy donors. TCRdb's table, derived via immunoSEQ multiplex PCR, lists solely in-frame clones and lacks some. Found here are about 190,000 clones, about 84% of them singletons; the top ten hold roughly 13%. Sequencing was done on a sample of PBMCs. These receptors all stem from a woman younger than 45 in good health and CMV-seropositive. Each CDR3 is given with its conserved first and last residue. D genes are given only for firm matches. Some rows mark clone size as missing; the rest say once, few, many or name a class of expanded clone.

V gene	clone size	D gene	J gene	CDR3 protein	CDR3 DNA
TRBV9	NA	TRBD2	TRBJ2-5	CASSVGPSGRVQETQYF	TGTGCCAGCAGCGTAGGGCCTAGCGGGAGGGTTCAAGAGACCCAGTACTTC
TRBV5-1	NA	NA	TRBJ2-3	CASSLGGAPDTQYF	TGCGCCAGCAGCTTGGGCGGGGCCCCAGATACGCAGTATTTT
TRBV15	NA	TRBD1	TRBJ2-1	CATSPGITGGSYNEQFF	TGTGCCACCTCACCCGGTATCACAGGGGGTTCCTACAATGAGCAGTTCTTC
TRBV6-4	NA	NA	TRBJ1-6	CASSDFRGGSSYNSPLHF	TGTGCCAGCAGTGACTTTAGGGGGGGGAGCTCCTATAATTCACCCCTCCACTTT
TRBV7-9	few	TRBD1	TRBJ2-5	CASSSTGTGVQETQYF	TGTGCCAGCAGCTCCACCGGGACAGGAGTCCAAGAGACCCAGTACTTC
TRBV7-3	NA	TRBD2	TRBJ2-7	CASSLSSSGDPWEQYF	TGTGCCAGCAGCTTAAGTTCCAGCGGGGACCCCTGGGAGCAGTACTTC
TRBV11-2	NA	NA	TRBJ2-7	CASSPLGAYGQYF	TGTGCCAGCAGCCCGTTAGGGGCTTACGGGCAGTACTTC
TRBV6-5	once	TRBD1	TRBJ2-5	CASSSPTGWQETQYF	TGTGCCAGCAGTTCACCGACAGGGTGGCAAGAGACCCAGTACTTC
TRBV4-2	NA	NA	TRBJ2-7	CASSQDMGAYEQYF	TGTGCCAGCAGCCAAGATATGGGAGCCTACGAGCAGTACTTC
TRBV21-1	NA	NA	TRBJ2-7	CASSKGGVADYEQYF	TGTGCCAGCAGCAAAGGGGGGGTGGCCGACTACGAGCAGTACTTC
TRBV5-4	NA	TRBD1	TRBJ1-1	CASRGQASNTEAFF	TGTGCCAGCAGGGGACAGGCGTCGAACACTGAAGCTTTCTTT
TRBV28	NA	NA	TRBJ1-5	CASCRAENNQPQHF	TGTGCCAGTTGTAGAGCCGAGAACAATCAGCCCCAGCATTTT
TRBV13	NA	NA	TRBJ2-1	CASSGRSGLPEQFF	TGTGCCAGCAGCGGCCGATCGGGACTCCCTGAGCAGTTCTTC
TRBV2	NA	TRBD1	TRBJ1-2	CASRAETGARDGYTF	TGTGCCAGCCGTGCCGAGACAGGGGCGAGAGATGGCTACACCTTC
TRBV5-4	NA	NA	TRBJ1-2	CASSNAQGRYGYTF	TGTGCCAGCAGCAACGCGCAGGGTCGATACGGCTACACCTTC
TRBV7-2	once	TRBD1	TRBJ1-2	CASSLGGEEGAQGYGYTF	TGTGCCAGCAGCTTAGGCGGGGAGGAGGGGGCGCAGGGCTATGGCTACACCTTC
TRBV5-4	NA	TRBD1	TRBJ1-2	CASSLPGQGAGGYTF	TGTGCCAGCAGCTTGCCGGGACAGGGGGCCGGGGGCTACACCTTC
TRBV6-4	NA	TRBD2	TRBJ2-5	CASSDRWDYEETQYF	TGTGCCAGCAGTGACCGGTGGGACTACGAAGAGACCCAGTACTTC
TRBV5-1	few	TRBD1	TRBJ2-3	CASSPRGTGGLDTQYF	TGCGCCAGCAGCCCACGGGGGACAGGGGGCTTGGATACGCAGTATTTT
TRBV5-1	NA	NA	TRBJ2-5	CASSSHRGGFQETQYF	TGCGCCAGCAGCAGCCACAGGGGGGGTTTCCAAGAGACCCAGTACTTC
TRBV6-6	NA	NA	TRBJ2-3	CASSSQGLADTQYF	TGTGCCAGCAGTTCCCAGGGGCTCGCGGATACGCAGTATTTT
TRBV27	NA	NA	TRBJ2-7	CASSPRDRGEQYF	TGTGCCAGCAGTCCCCGTGACCGGGGAGAGCAGTACTTC
TRBV9	NA	NA	TRBJ2-2	CASSVGSDPNTGELFF	TGTGCCAGCAGCGTAGGCAGCGACCCGAACACCGGGGAGCTGTTTTTT
TRBV7-9	NA	NA	TRBJ1-1	CASSPTGSSEAFF	TGTGCCAGTAGCCCTACAGGGAGCTCTGAAGCTTTCTTT
TRBV5-5	NA	TRBD1	TRBJ2-5	CASSPGQGSGQETQYF	TGTGCCAGCAGCCCGGGACAGGGAAGTGGACAAGAGACCCAGTACTTC
TRBV7-2	NA	NA	TRBJ1-4	CASSSPRQGGSNEKLFF	TGTGCCAGCAGCTCCCCGCGGCAGGGTGGGTCCAATGAAAAACTGTTTTTT
TRBV5-8	NA	NA	TRBJ1-5	CASSLRQALSNQPQHF	TGTGCCAGCAGCTTAAGACAGGCCCTTAGCAATCAGCCCCAGCATTTT
TRBV5-4	NA	NA	TRBJ1-4	CASSLRGGEKLFF	TGTGCCAGCAGCTTGAGGGGAGGCGAAAAACTGTTTTTT
TRBV18	NA	TRBD2	TRBJ2-5	CASSLRPRLAGGQETQYF	TGTGCCAGCTCACTACGACCGAGACTAGCGGGGGGTCAAGAGACCCAGTACTTC
TRBV4-2	NA	TRBD1	TRBJ1-1	CASSHTGGLGTEAFF	TGTGCCAGCAGCCACACAGGGGGCTTAGGCACTGAAGCTTTCTTT
TRBV29-1	NA	NA	TRBJ1-1	CSALGTSKGTAFF	TGCAGCGCCCTAGGGACATCTAAGGGAACTGCTTTCTTT
TRBV28	NA	NA	TRBJ1-5	CASRNGVRPQHF	TGTGCCAGCAGAAACGGGGTGCGGCCCCAGCATTTT
TRBV6-5	NA	TRBD2	TRBJ2-3	CASSYVAGGTDTQYF	TGTGCCAGCAGTTACGTGGCGGGAGGTACAGATACGCAGTATTTT
TRBV9	once	NA	TRBJ2-2	CASSPRGARGTGELFF	TGTGCCAGCAGCCCCCGGGGGGCTCGAGGCACCGGGGAGCTGTTTTTT
TRBV6-5	NA	NA	TRBJ2-1	CASSAGRTYNEQFF	TGTGCCAGCAGTGCGGGTCGGACCTACAATGAGCAGTTCTTC
TRBV29-1	NA	NA	TRBJ2-5	CSGTSGEETQYF	TGCAGCGGGACCTCCGGGGAAGAGACCCAGTACTTC
TRBV19	NA	NA	TRBJ1-6	CASNGRRDGYNSPLHF	TGTGCCAGTAACGGTAGGAGGGACGGATATAATTCACCCCTCCACTTT
TRBV5-4	NA	NA	TRBJ1-1	CASSLSVANTEAFF	TGTGCCAGCAGCTTAAGCGTAGCGAACACTGAAGCTTTCTTT
TRBV7-8	NA	TRBD2	TRBJ2-2	CASADIDRSFLSGTRRGELFF	TGTGCCAGCGCAGACATCGACAGAAGCTTCCTCAGCGGGACCCGACGGGGGGAGCTGTTTTTT
TRBV7-9	NA	NA	TRBJ2-7	CSSSLAAAYEQYF	TGTTCCAGCAGCTTAGCTGCAGCCTACGAGCAGTACTTC
TRBV11-3	NA	NA	TRBJ2-7	CASSLGTLTYSYEQYF	TGTGCCAGCAGCTTAGGAACCTTAACATACTCCTACGAGCAGTACTTC
TRBV28	NA	NA	TRBJ2-2	CASSLGWADLRGELFF	TGTGCCAGCAGTTTAGGGTGGGCAGACCTCCGGGGGGAGCTGTTTTTT
TRBV7-3	NA	NA	TRBJ2-7	CASSLGAGYEQHF	TGTGCCAGCAGCTTGGGGGCAGGGTACGAGCAGCACTTC
TRBV10-1	NA	TRBD2	TRBJ2-1	CATKQSGRANEQFF	TGCGCCACAAAACAAAGCGGGAGGGCCAATGAGCAGTTCTTC
TRBV6-1	NA	NA	TRBJ2-7	CASSTGQNYEQYF	TGTGCCAGCAGCACCGGACAGAACTACGAGCAGTACTTC
TRBV2	NA	NA	TRBJ2-1	CASSEDAGWDEQFF	TGTGCCAGCAGTGAAGACGCGGGGTGGGATGAGCAGTTCTTC
TRBV2	NA	NA	TRBJ2-7	CASSETGTSYEQYF	TGTGCCAGCAGTGAAACAGGGACCTCCTACGAGCAGTACTTC